The 10 T cell receptor beta chains given below trace back to one sample, sequenced in a study of T-cell memory formation after mild COVID-19. TCRdb itself ran the 5' RACE reads through MiXCR, one entry per CDR3 protein. The sample yields a few hundred thousand distinct CDR3 sequences, 15% to 20% seen once. Sample: PBMCs or a T cell subset sorted from them (not recorded which). These receptors were obtained from a man between 18 and 29 years old who had mild COVID-19 (a few samples of this study predate the infection). Cell type and time point are not known.

This clonotype was observed at least ten times. The chain is built from TRBV18 and TRBJ2-5; D unclear. The CDR3 extends over 12 amino acids. CDR1 KGHSH and CDR2 LQKENI come from the germline V gene. The germline V and J ends were trimmed by 4 bases and 4 bases, with 7 bases remaining between them. CDR3 region: CASSHPLETQYF. For the CDR3, the DNA is TGTGCCAGCTCACACCCCCTAGAGACCCAGTACTTC.

The rearrangement links TRBV6-4 to TRBJ2-5; no firm D call. The V gene's germline CDR1 is MRHNA and CDR2 SNTAGT. Trimming shortened V by 4 bases and J by 7 bases, and 13 bases separated the two germline ends. The CDR3 extends over 13 amino acids. DNA of the CDR3: TGTGCCAGCAGTGGACGGATCGGTGGGACCCAGTACTTC. It encodes CASSGRIGGTQYF.

V and J are TRBV7-2 and TRBJ2-5, with 12 bases fitting TRBD2. V trimming: 2 bases; J trimming: 4 bases; junction bases outside the gene matches: 5. CDR3 length equals 16 residues. CDR1 and CDR2 from the germline V gene are SGHTA and FQGNSA. This CDR3 is CASSLTTSGGRETQYF. The CDR3 DNA sequence: TGTGCCAGCAGCTTAACGACTAGCGGGGGTCGAGAGACCCAGTACTTC.

This clonotype was counted many times. In DNA, the CDR3 is TGCGCCAGCAGCTCTGCCTCCGGGACAGGGGCAGATACGCAGTATTTT. Translating gives CASSSASGTGADTQYF. The chain couples TRBV5-1 to TRBJ2-3; 10 bases align to TRBD1. Trimming took 3 bases from V and 4 from J; bases not matched to a gene: 8. Germline V gene lookup returns CDR1 SGHRS and CDR2 YFSETQ. This CDR3 is 16 amino acids long.

J is TRBJ2-7 and V is TRBV19, with D possibly matching TRBD2 (5 bases). Germline CDR1 LNHDA, CDR2 SQIVND (reference sequence). Trimming pared 4 bases from V and 5 bases from J, leaving 12 bases between. This CDR3 has 13 residues. CDR3 sequence reads: CASSRVPGNEQYF. As DNA, the CDR3 is TGTGCCAGTAGTAGGGTACCGGGAAACGAGCAGTACTTC.

The chain couples TRBV6-5 to TRBJ1-6, with D perhaps matching TRBD1 (5 bases). Germline CDR1 and CDR2: MNHEY and SVGAGI. The V end lost 0 bases, the J end lost 5 bases, and 11 bases lay between the germline ends. The length of the CDR3 is 16 residues. The CDR3, as DNA: TGTGCCAGCAGTTACTCATGGTCAGGGAATAATTCACCCCTCCACTTT. It yields the protein CASSYSWSGNNSPLHF.

J is TRBJ2-3 and V is TRBV27; weak D call: TRBD1 (6 bases). This CDR3 is 14 amino acids long. Germline CDR1 MNHEY, CDR2 SMNVEV (reference sequence). Trimming left V 4 bases short and J 4 bases short, with 12 bases between. CDR3 sequence reads: CASSSLQGPDTQYF. The CDR3 bases are TGTGCCAGCAGTTCGTTACAGGGCCCAGATACGCAGTATTTT.

This clonotype showed up just a few times. The chain has TRBV7-6 and TRBJ2-2; D is possibly TRBD1 (6 bases). The CDR3 is 16 residues long. Germline V gene data show CDR1 as SGHVS and CDR2 as FNYEAQ. The V end lost 2 bases, the J end lost 5 bases, and 15 bases lay between the germline ends. The DNA of the CDR3 is TGTGCCAGCAGCTTAACAGACGGGACACCTACCGGGGAGCTGTTTTTT. It specifies CASSLTDGTPTGELFF.

This chain joins TRBV7-9 and TRBJ2-3; 9 nucleotides match TRBD2. V was clipped by 6 bases and J by 2 bases; unmatched bases: 6. CDR3 length: 15 amino acids. Germline assignment: CDR1 SEHNR and CDR2 FQNEAQ (reference sequence). CDR3 protein: CASRYSGGPTDTQYF. CDR3 nucleotides: TGTGCCAGCAGGTATAGCGGGGGACCCACAGATACGCAGTATTTT.

This clonotype was seen ten or more times. This chain uses TRBV4-2 with TRBJ2-7; no reliable D call. The CDR3 runs 14 residues. V was clipped by 1 base and J by 0 bases, with 7 bases between them. In germline, CDR1 is LGHNA, CDR2 YNFKEQ. CDR3 loop: CASSQVESSYEQYF. The DNA for the CDR3 is TGTGCCAGCAGCCAAGTGGAGAGCTCCTACGAGCAGTACTTC.